Detailed here is one TCR beta chain. This sample is drawn from a study of blood T cell repertoires in COVID-19. In the study overall: Samples came from the United States, Italy and Spain, spanning acute and convalescent COVID-19. Sources were T cells, B-cell-depleted T cells, or PBMCs; the material itself was cDNA or gDNA.

In the authors' workflow: Estimates of nucleated cell counts were drawn from the amplification of reference gene primers. Sequenced by immunoSEQ multiplex PCR; TCRdb stores in-frame clones only, minus some. That table furnishes V, J and clone size, whereas the DNA furnished D and trimming. The sample shows over 250,000 clones, about 80% of them seen only once. CDR1 and CDR2 from the germline V gene are SGHTA and FQGTGA. J lost 4 bases, V lost 3 bases, and 5 bases had no gene match. CDR3 length: 15 amino acids. Sequencing used peripheral blood. The chain carries TRBV7-3 and TRBJ2-2; 7 bases are a match to TRBD2. This TCR was recovered from a woman between 50 and 59 years old who had recovered from COVID-19. The CDR3 reads CASSLGGVGTGELFF. Here the CDR3 DNA reads TGTGCCAGCAGCTTGGGAGGGGTAGGCACCGGGGAGCTGTTTTTT. The variable domain in full, with the rest retrieved from reference TRBV7-3 and TRBJ2-2, is GAGVSQTPSNKVTEKGKYVELRCDPISGHTALYWYRQSLGQGPEFLIYFQGTGAADDSGLPNDRFFAVRPEGSVSTLKIQRTERGDSAVYLCASSLGGVGTGELFFGEGSRLTVL.